This passage covers 10 T cell receptor beta chains from one sample sequenced in a study of cytomegalovirus exposure and HLA in healthy donors. The PCR employed 60 Vbeta primers together with 13 Jbeta primers. The data were produced by immunoSEQ multiplex PCR, yet TCRdb's version contains in-frame clones alone and is incomplete. This repertoire shows roughly 170,000 clones, 80% to 90% found once; its top ten account for approximately 1.2%. Sequenced material: PBMCs. These receptors were obtained from a girl aged 2 to 10 in good health and CMV-seropositive.

The chain recombines TRBV5-6 with TRBJ1-2, with TRBD1 identical over 8 bases. J was trimmed by 2 bases and V by 1 base; bases with no gene match: 13. Germline-derived CDR1 and CDR2 are SGHDT and YYEEEE. The CDR3 is 18 residues long. The CDR3 nucleotides are TGTGCCAGCAGCTTGTATGTGGACAGGGCCCATGAGAACTATGGCTACACCTTC. Its translation: CASSLYVDRAHENYGYTF.

This clone was found a few times. The J gene is TRBJ2-1, the V gene TRBV6-5, with a weak D call TRBD2 (5 bases). The CDR3 is 14 residues long. Trimming removed 5 bases from V and 10 bases from J, with 18 bases in between. The germline V gene encodes CDR1 MNHEY and CDR2 SVGAGI. The CDR3 spells CASSRVAGGREQFF. DNA of the CDR3: TGTGCCAGCAGTCGGGTGGCCGGTGGGAGAGAGCAGTTCTTC.

This sequence joins TRBV6-1 and TRBJ2-1; weak D call: TRBD1 (5 bases). The CDR3 loop spans 14 amino acids. Germline loops: CDR1 MNHNS, CDR2 SASEGT. V lost 6 bases, J lost 3 bases, and 12 bases lay in between. CDR3 sequence: CASSRTTSYNEQFF. CDR3 DNA: TGTGCCAGCAGCAGGACAACGAGCTACAATGAGCAGTTCTTC.

The chain combines TRBV27 with TRBJ2-1; no clear D. Germline assignment: CDR1 MNHEY and CDR2 SMNVEV (reference sequence). The CDR3 runs 11 residues. V was shortened by 3 bases and J by 10 bases, with 7 bases between the two germline ends. CDR3 sequence reads: CASSLGNEQFF. For the CDR3, the DNA is TGTGCCAGCAGTTTGGGCAACGAGCAGTTCTTC.

The rearrangement uses TRBV5-1 and TRBJ2-5, with TRBD2 identical over 7 bases. Germline trimming cut 3 bases from V and 4 bases from J; bases unmatched to any gene: 3. Germline V gene sequence: CDR1 SGHRS, CDR2 YFSETQ. There are 13 residues in the CDR3. The CDR3 sequence: CASSSAGVETQYF. For the CDR3, the DNA is TGCGCCAGCAGCTCGGCGGGAGTAGAGACCCAGTACTTC.

This rearrangement joins TRBV12-5 to TRBJ2-3; D perhaps matches TRBD1 (5 bases). Trimming took 5 bases from V and 6 from J, leaving 15 bases between them. Germline V gene data show CDR1 as LGHNT and CDR2 as FRNRAP. CDR3 length: 14 residues. The DNA for the CDR3 is TGTGCTAGTGGTCCATATGACAGCTATGATACGCAGTATTTT. Protein: CASGPYDSYDTQYF.

This clone was counted once. The chain is built from TRBV30 and TRBJ1-6, with 9 bases matching TRBD1. Germline V gene lookup returns CDR1 GTSNPN and CDR2 SVGIG (reference sequence). J gave up 6 bases and V 3 bases, and 9 bases lay outside the gene matches. The length of the CDR3 is 16 residues. The CDR3 DNA reads TGTGCCTGGAGCTCGGGACAGGGCCTTTTTAATTCACCCCTCCACTTT. Translating it yields CAWSSGQGLFNSPLHF.

The chain combines TRBV5-6 with TRBJ2-7; 8 nucleotides agree with TRBD1. The germline V gene encodes CDR1 SGHDT and CDR2 YYEEEE. The ends lost 10 bases at V and 6 bases at J; junction bases unmatched: 12. This CDR3 is built from 13 residues. The DNA of the CDR3 is TGTGCCTGCGGACAGGGCCCGCCGTCCGAGCAGTACTTC. Protein: CACGQGPPSEQYF.

The chain carries TRBV27 and TRBJ2-3; TRBD2 matches at 12 bases. The CDR3 has 15 residues. Per the germline V gene, CDR1 is MNHEY and CDR2 is SMNVEV (reference sequence). The V gene end was trimmed by 6 bases and the J gene end by 4 bases; junction bases not matched to a gene: 5. The CDR3: CASSSRLAGADTQYF. The CDR3 bases are TGTGCCAGCAGCTCTCGACTAGCGGGAGCAGATACGCAGTATTTT.

V and J are TRBV5-1 and TRBJ1-4; TRBD1 agrees at 10 bases. Germline V CDR1 and CDR2: SGHRS, YFSETQ. CDR3 length: 13 residues. After removal of 7 bases from V and 7 bases from J, the junction contained 4 bases not matched to a gene. CDR3: CASGQGGGEKLFF. In nucleotides, the CDR3 is TGCGCCAGCGGACAGGGGGGTGGTGAAAAACTGTTTTTT. Using reference TRBV5-1 and TRBJ1-4 for the parts outside the CDR3, the full variable domain is KAGVTQTPRYLIKTRGQQVTLSCSPISGHRSVSWYQQTPGQGLQFLFEYFSETQRNKGNFPGRFSGRQFSNSRSEMNVSTLELGDSALYLCASGQGGGEKLFFGSGTQLSVL.